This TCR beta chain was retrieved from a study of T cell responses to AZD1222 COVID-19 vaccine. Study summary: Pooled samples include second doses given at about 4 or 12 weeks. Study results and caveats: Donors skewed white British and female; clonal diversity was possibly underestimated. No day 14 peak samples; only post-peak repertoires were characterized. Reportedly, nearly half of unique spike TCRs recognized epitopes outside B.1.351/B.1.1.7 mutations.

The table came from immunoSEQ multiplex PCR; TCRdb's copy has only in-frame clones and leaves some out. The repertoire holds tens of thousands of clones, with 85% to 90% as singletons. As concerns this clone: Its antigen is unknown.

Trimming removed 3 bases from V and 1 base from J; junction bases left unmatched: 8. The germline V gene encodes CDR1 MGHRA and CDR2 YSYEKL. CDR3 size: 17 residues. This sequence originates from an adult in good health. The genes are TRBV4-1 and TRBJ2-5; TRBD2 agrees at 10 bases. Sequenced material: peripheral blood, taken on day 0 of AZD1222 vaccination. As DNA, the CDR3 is TGCGCCAGCAGCCATAACGTAGCGGGGGGTGGCCAAGAGACCCAGTACTTC. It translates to CASSHNVAGGGQETQYF.